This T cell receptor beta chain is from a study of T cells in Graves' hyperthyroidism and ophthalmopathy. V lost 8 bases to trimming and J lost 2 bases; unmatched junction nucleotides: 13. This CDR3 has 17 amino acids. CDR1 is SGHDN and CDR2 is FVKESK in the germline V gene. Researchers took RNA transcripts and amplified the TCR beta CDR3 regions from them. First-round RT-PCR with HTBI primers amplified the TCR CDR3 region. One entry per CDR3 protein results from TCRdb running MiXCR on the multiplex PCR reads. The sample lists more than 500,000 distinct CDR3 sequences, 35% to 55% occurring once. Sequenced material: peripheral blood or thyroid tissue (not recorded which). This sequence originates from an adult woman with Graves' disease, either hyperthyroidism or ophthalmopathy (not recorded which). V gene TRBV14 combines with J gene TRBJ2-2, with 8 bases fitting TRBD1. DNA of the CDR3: TGTGCCAGCTCACCGCAGGGACAGGAGATTAACACCGGGGAGCTGTTTTTT. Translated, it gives CASSPQGQEINTGELFF.